This T cell receptor (beta chain) was captured in a study of cytotoxic CD8 clonotypes in ibrutinib-treated CLL. Libraries were prepared by immunoSEQ multiplex PCR; TCRdb keeps only in-frame clonotypes and omits some of them. The table shows about 130,000 clones, with about 79% occurring only once. The germline V gene encodes CDR1 SGHNT and CDR2 YENEEA. CDR3 length: 16 amino acids. V gave up 3 bases and J gave up 1 base, with 12 bases separating them. This receptor was identified in a human donor with chronic lymphocytic leukemia. The input for sequencing was PBMCs, taken after 12 months of ibrutinib treatment. This chain connects TRBV11-3 to TRBJ2-2, with a weak D call TRBD1 (6 bases). The CDR3 nucleotides are TGTGCCAGCAGCTTGCGTTGGGGGCAGAACACCGGGGAGCTGTTTTTT. Translated: CASSLRWGQNTGELFF.